This T cell receptor beta chain was sequenced for a study of response to subunit inactivated influenza vaccine. From the RT-PCR reads, TCRdb called clonotypes with MiXCR, one entry per CDR3 protein. The repertoire holds around 850,000 distinct CDR3 sequences, with approximately 18% as singletons. Germline lookup yields CDR1 DFQATT and CDR2 SNEGSKA (reference sequence). This CDR3 spans 14 amino acids. The V gene lost 0 bases and the J gene lost 2 bases, with 7 bases spanning the gap. The sample here was PBMCs from blood, taken more than 4 days after vaccination. This receptor was taken from a man in his fifties or sixties who received an inactivated influenza vaccine. The V call is TRBV20-1, the J call TRBJ1-4, with D hard to call. The CDR3 spells CSAREGFTNEKLFF. DNA for the CDR3: TGCAGTGCTAGAGAGGGTTTCACTAATGAAAAACTGTTTTTT.